The 2 T cell receptor beta chains presented below share a single source sample, sequenced in a study of T cells in women clearing cervical HPV infection. Method: immunoSEQ multiplex PCR; TCRdb's copy keeps in-frame clones and lacks some. This table lists over 30,000 clones. The specimen sequenced was blood buffy coat. The receptor source for this set is a woman aged 18 to 75 with a cervical HPV16 infection that either progressed to CIN3+ or cleared (not recorded which).

On this clone itself: From the germline J gene comes the end of the CDR3, since the read stops 3 residues before it. V gene TRBV2 combines with J gene TRBJ1-4; maybe TRBD1 (6 bases). The V and J ends lost 4 bases and 3 bases respectively, with 12 bases between them. Germline V CDR1 and CDR2: SNHLY, FYNNEI. The CDR3 length is 15 residues. CDR3 in amino acids: CASSGTDSANEKLFF. The CDR3 bases that were read are TGTGCCAGCAGTGGGACAGATTCAGCTAATGAAAAA.

The covered CDR3 bases are TGTGCCAGCAGCTTACTTTTGGAACAGGGGGCCGAGTTTACCCAA. This gives the protein CASSLLLEQGAEFTQ. The entire CDR3 is CASSLLLEQGAEFTQAFF. The chain joins TRBV13 to TRBJ1-1, with TRBD1 matching 9 bases. The sequence runs out 3 residues before the end of the CDR3; the remainder is reconstructed from the germline J gene. The CDR3 is made up of 18 amino acids. Germline assignment: CDR1 PRHDT and CDR2 FYEKMQ (reference sequence).